Presented here are 2 T cell receptor beta chains from one specimen sequenced in a study of blood T cells in healthy people across ages. With a J-beta primer mix and a sample-barcoded 5' primer, a second PCR ran roughly 6 to 12 cycles. Using its own MiXCR run on the 5' RACE reads, TCRdb lists one record per CDR3 protein. The sample contains around 990,000 distinct CDR3 sequences, roughly a quarter of which appear only once. These data were likewise used in another study, on T cells of mothers and their children.

The sequenced sample consisted of blood. These receptors all come from a girl aged 2-10 years in good health.

V gene TRBV6-2 or TRBV6-3 combines with J gene TRBJ2-4, with TRBD2 matching over 8 bases. V lost 2 bases, J lost 1 base, and 10 bases stayed unmatched. CDR3 length equals 18 residues. Germline CDR1 and CDR2: MNHEY and SVGEGT. CDR3 amino acids: CASSYGAGGASAKNIQYF. CDR3 nucleotide sequence: TGTGCCAGCAGTTACGGTGCCGGGGGGGCCTCGGCCAAAAACATTCAGTACTTC.

The chain is built from TRBV29-1 and TRBJ1-1; D is ambiguous. The ends were cut back, 6 bases at V and 3 bases at J, with 14 bases in the middle. The V gene's germline CDR1 is SQVTM and CDR2 ANQGSEA. The CDR3 has 13 amino acids. CDR3 region: CSVDEIRDTEAFF. The CDR3 DNA reads TGCAGCGTGGATGAAATTAGGGACACTGAAGCTTTCTTT.